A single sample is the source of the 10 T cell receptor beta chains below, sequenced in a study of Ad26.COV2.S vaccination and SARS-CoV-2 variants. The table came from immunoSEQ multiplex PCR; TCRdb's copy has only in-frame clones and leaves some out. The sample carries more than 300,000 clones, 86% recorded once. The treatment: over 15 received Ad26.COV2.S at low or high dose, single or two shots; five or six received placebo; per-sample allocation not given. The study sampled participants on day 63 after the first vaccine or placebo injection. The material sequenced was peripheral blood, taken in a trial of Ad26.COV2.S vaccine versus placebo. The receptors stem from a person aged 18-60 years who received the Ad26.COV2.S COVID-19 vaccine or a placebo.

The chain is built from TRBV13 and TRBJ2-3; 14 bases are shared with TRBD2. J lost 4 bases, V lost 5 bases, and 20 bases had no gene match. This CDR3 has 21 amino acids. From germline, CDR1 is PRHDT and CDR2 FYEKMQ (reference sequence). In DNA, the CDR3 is TGTGCCAGCAGCATAAGGGCTCCCGGGACTAGCGGGAGAAAGAGCTCAGATACGCAGTATTTT. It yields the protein CASSIRAPGTSGRKSSDTQYF.

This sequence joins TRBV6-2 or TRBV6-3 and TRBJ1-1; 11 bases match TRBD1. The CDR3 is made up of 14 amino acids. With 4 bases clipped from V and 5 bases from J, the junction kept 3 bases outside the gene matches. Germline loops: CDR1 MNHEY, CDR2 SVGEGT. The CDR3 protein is CASSSGQGVTEAFF. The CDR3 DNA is TGTGCCAGCAGTTCGGGACAGGGGGTTACTGAAGCTTTCTTT.

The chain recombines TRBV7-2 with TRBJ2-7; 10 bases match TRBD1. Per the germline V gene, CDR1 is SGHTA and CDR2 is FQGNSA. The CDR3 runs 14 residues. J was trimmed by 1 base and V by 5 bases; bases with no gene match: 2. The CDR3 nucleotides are TGTGCCAGCAGCCGGGACAGGGGATCCTACGAGCAGTACTTC. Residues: CASSRDRGSYEQYF.

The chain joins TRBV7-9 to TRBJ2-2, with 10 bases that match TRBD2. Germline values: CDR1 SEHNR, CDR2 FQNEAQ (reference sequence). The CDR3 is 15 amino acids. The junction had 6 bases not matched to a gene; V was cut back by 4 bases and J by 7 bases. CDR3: CASSSWLAGVGELFF. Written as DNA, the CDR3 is TGTGCCAGCAGCTCGTGGCTAGCGGGAGTCGGGGAGCTGTTTTTT.

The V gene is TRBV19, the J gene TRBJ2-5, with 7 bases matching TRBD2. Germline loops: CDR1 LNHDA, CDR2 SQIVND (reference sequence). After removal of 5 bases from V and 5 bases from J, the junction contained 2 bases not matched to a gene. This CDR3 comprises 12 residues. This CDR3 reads CASSSGGETQYF. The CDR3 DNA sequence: TGTGCCAGTAGTTCCGGGGGGGAGACCCAGTACTTC.

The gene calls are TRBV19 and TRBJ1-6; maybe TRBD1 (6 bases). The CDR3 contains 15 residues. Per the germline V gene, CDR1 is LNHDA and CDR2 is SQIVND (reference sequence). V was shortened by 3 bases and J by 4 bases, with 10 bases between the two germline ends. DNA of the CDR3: TGTGCCAGTAGTATCTCGCAGGGGTATAATTCACCCCTCCACTTT. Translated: CASSISQGYNSPLHF.

The CDR3 loop is CASSQPRLAGYNEQFF. The CDR3 DNA follows: TGTGCCAGCAGCCAACCGAGACTAGCGGGATACAATGAGCAGTTCTTC. V is TRBV7-9 and J is TRBJ2-1; 11 bases line up with TRBD2. Losses at the gene ends were 5 bases for V and 4 bases for J; bases not matched to a gene: 7. CDR1 and CDR2 from the germline V gene are SEHNR and FQNEAQ (reference sequence). The CDR3 sequence is 16 residues long.

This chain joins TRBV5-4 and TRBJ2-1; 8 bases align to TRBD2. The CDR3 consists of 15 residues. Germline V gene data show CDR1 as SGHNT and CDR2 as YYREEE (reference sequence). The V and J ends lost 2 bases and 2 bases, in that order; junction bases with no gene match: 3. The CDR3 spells CASSFNSGTYNEQFF. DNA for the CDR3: TGTGCCAGCAGCTTCAATAGCGGGACCTACAATGAGCAGTTCTTC.

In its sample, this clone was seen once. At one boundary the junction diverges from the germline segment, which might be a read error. In DNA form, the CDR3 reads TGCGCCAGCAGCCAAGAGGTAGACAGGCTCCTACACTTC. It yields the protein CASSQEVDRLLHF. The rearrangement links TRBV4-3 to TRBJ2-7; possibly TRBD1 for D (6 bases). Germline V gene data show CDR1 as LGHNA and CDR2 as YSLEER. The CDR3 length is 13 residues.

CDR3 protein: CASSHTQGGDYGYTF. CDR3 sequence (DNA): TGCGCCAGCAGCCATACACAGGGAGGGGACTATGGCTACACCTTC. The V gene is TRBV4-3, the J gene TRBJ1-2; maybe TRBD1 (6 bases). The ends were cut back, 3 bases at V and 3 bases at J, with 14 bases in the middle. This CDR3 has 15 residues. The V gene's germline CDR1 is LGHNA and CDR2 YSLEER.